Sequencing of this TCR beta chain was carried out in a study of brain T cells in children with intractable seizures. The sample's time point: blood from clinic visit 5 months post-surgery; TSC patient then seizure free. Sequencing was limited to surgery cases with top T cell transcript signatures in brain tissue. The J segment lost 6 bases and the V segment lost 10 bases, leaving 5 bases of the junction unmatched. Germline values: CDR1 MNHEY, CDR2 SVGAGI. The CDR3 consists of 11 residues. Here immunoSEQ multiplex PCR was the method, and the copy in TCRdb shows in-frame clones only, minus some. The sample holds approximately 330,000 clones, about 93% seen once.

The rearrangement uses TRBV6-5 and TRBJ2-7; 8 bases line up with TRBD1. The specimen was peripheral blood, collected less than 6 months after surgery. The sequence was collected from a boy under two years old with tuberous sclerosis and intractable seizures. As DNA, the CDR3 is TGTGCCACGTACAGGGGGATCGAGCAGTACTTC. Translated: CATYRGIEQYF.